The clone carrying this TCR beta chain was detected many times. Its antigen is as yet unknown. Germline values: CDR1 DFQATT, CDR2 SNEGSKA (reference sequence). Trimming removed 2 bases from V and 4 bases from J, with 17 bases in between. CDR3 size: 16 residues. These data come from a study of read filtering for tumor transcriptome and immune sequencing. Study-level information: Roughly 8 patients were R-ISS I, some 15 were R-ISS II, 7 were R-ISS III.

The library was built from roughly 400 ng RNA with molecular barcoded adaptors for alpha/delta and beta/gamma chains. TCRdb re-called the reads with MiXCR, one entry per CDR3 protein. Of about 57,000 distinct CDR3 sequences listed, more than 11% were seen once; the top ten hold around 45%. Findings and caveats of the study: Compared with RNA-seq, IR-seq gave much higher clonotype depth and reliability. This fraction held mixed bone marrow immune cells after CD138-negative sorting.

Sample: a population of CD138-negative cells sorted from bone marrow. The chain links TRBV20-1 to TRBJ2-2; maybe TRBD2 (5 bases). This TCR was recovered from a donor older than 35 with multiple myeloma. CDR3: CSARRSGNKFTGELFF. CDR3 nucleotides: TGCAGTGCTAGAAGGTCCGGGAATAAGTTCACCGGGGAGCTGTTTTTT.